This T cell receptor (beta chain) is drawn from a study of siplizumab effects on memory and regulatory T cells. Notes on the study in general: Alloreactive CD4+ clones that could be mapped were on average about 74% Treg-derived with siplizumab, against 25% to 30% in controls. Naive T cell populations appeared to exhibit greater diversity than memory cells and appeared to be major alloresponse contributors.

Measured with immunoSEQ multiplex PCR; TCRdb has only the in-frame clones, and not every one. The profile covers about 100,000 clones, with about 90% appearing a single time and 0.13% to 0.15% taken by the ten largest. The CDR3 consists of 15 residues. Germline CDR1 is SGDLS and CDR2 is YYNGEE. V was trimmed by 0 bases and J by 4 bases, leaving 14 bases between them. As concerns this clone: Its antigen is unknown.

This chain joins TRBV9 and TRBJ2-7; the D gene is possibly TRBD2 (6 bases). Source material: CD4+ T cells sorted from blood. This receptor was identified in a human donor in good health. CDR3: CASSVEEGRSYEQYF. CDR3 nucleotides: TGTGCCAGCAGCGTAGAGGAGGGGCGTTCGTACGAGCAGTACTTC.